The 28 T cell receptor beta chains below were found in one sample sequenced in a study of blood T cell repertoires in COVID-19. Measured with immunoSEQ multiplex PCR; TCRdb has only the in-frame clones, and not every one. The table lists 350,000 or so clones, 88% of them singletons, with 0.95% to 1.1% in the top ten. The specimen was PBMCs or T cells enriched from blood (not recorded which). Every receptor here comes from a woman in her 30s who had been exposed to COVID-19.

This clone was seen just once. The V call is TRBV11-3, the J call TRBJ2-7, with 13 nucleotides matching TRBD2. The germline V gene has CDR1 SGHNT and CDR2 YENEEA. This CDR3 has 15 amino acids. V shed 5 bases and J 7 bases; nucleotides not matched to a gene: 8. The CDR3 protein is CASSTGLAGVGEQYF. As DNA, the CDR3 is TGTGCCAGCAGCACCGGACTAGCGGGAGTGGGGGAGCAGTACTTC.

The chain is built from TRBV5-5 and TRBJ1-1, with TRBD1 as a possible D gene (6 bases). Trimming took 2 bases from V and 0 from J, leaving 11 bases between them. Per the germline V gene, CDR1 is SGHKS and CDR2 is YYEKEE (reference sequence). This CDR3 spans 15 amino acids. CDR3 loop: CASSFTGSVNTEAFF. The CDR3 coding sequence is TGTGCCAGCAGCTTTACAGGGAGCGTGAACACTGAAGCTTTCTTT.

This rearrangement joins TRBV3-1 (or the pseudogene TRBV3-2) to TRBJ1-5; unclear D gene. Germline V gene data show CDR1 as LGHDT and CDR2 as YNNKEL (reference sequence). Deletions cut 6 bases from V and 9 bases from J, with 12 bases between. The CDR3 is made up of 12 amino acids. This CDR3 reads CASRTGMGPQHF. The DNA of the CDR3 is TGTGCCAGCAGGACGGGAATGGGGCCCCAGCATTTT.

The chain joins TRBV7-6 to TRBJ2-7, with TRBD2 identical over 13 bases. Germline CDR1 and CDR2: SGHVS and FNYEAQ. The CDR3 length is 16 residues. V was pared by 3 bases and J by 6 bases, with 8 bases of the junction left unmatched. This CDR3 is CASSFRGLAGDVEQYF. CDR3 coding DNA: TGTGCCAGCAGCTTCAGAGGACTAGCGGGAGATGTCGAGCAGTACTTC.

The chain uses TRBV5-1 and TRBJ2-5, with 7 bases identical to TRBD1. The CDR3 loop spans 14 amino acids. The V segment lost 3 bases and the J segment 2 bases; nucleotides outside the gene matches: 4. CDR1 and CDR2 from the germline V gene are SGHRS and YFSETQ. For the CDR3, the DNA is TGCGCCAGCAGCTCCCGGGACAGACAAGAGACCCAGTACTTC. It encodes CASSSRDRQETQYF.

Turning to this clone: The sample has other DNA sequences that encode this CDR3 too. The chain joins TRBV28 to TRBJ1-5; 8 positions match TRBD1. From germline, CDR1 is MDHEN and CDR2 SYDVKM. CDR3 size: 13 residues. With V trimmed by 6 bases and J by 6 bases, 4 bases remained unmatched. CDR3 amino acids: CASSRTGFQPQHF. As DNA, the CDR3 is TGTGCCAGCAGCCGGACAGGGTTTCAGCCCCAGCATTTT.

The V call is TRBV23-1, the J call TRBJ1-3; D unresolved. TRBV23-1 is classed as an ORF, of uncertain function. V lost 0 bases to trimming and J lost 2 bases, with 8 bases between them. This CDR3 spans 15 amino acids. The CDR3 bases are TGCGCCAGCAGTCAATCGCGAGGGCCTGGAAACACCATATATTTT. This translates into CASSQSRGPGNTIYF.

The chain couples TRBV30 to TRBJ2-2, with 13 bases fitting TRBD2. CDR3 length: 15 residues. The germline V gene encodes CDR1 GTSNPN and CDR2 SVGIG (reference sequence). Trimming cost V 5 bases and J 7 bases; bases outside gene matches: 7. CDR3 residues: CAWDGTSGKVGELFF. CDR3 nucleotide sequence: TGTGCCTGGGATGGGACTAGCGGGAAGGTCGGGGAGCTGTTTTTT.

The chain employs TRBV7-9 and TRBJ2-5, with TRBD2 matching over 13 bases. The CDR3 sequence is 19 residues long. Germline CDR1 reads SEHNR; CDR2 reads FQNEAQ (reference sequence). V trimming: 5 bases; J trimming: 1 base; junction bases outside the gene matches: 13. The CDR3 sequence is CASSPQAGTSGNTQETQYF. As DNA, the CDR3 is TGTGCCAGCAGCCCGCAGGCCGGGACTAGCGGGAATACCCAAGAGACCCAGTACTTC.

The V call is TRBV7-2, the J call TRBJ1-1, with D unclear. This CDR3 has 15 residues. The V end lost 0 bases, the J end lost 6 bases, and 14 bases lay between the germline ends. In germline, CDR1 is SGHTA, CDR2 FQGNSA. The CDR3 reads CASSLALGRRAEAFF. The CDR3 nucleotides are TGTGCCAGCAGCTTAGCACTCGGAAGGAGGGCTGAAGCTTTCTTT.

The chain is built from TRBV10-1 and TRBJ2-1, with unresolved D. V was cut by 3 bases and J by 10 bases, with 10 bases left in between. Germline V lookup: CDR1 WNHNN, CDR2 SYGVQD (reference sequence). The CDR3 spans 12 residues. The CDR3 DNA reads TGCGCCAGCAGTGACAACGCGCTCGAGCAGTTCTTC. Translation gives CASSDNALEQFF.

The chain combines TRBV19 with TRBJ2-5; 9 bases line up with TRBD2. From germline, CDR1 is LNHDA and CDR2 SQIVND (reference sequence). Trimming took 3 bases from V and 2 from J; bases not matched to a gene: 7. CDR3 length: 16 residues. Written as DNA, the CDR3 is TGTGCCAGTAGTATTGGGGCGGGAGGGTTACAAGAGACCCAGTACTTC. Encoded protein: CASSIGAGGLQETQYF.

The V gene is TRBV3-1 (or the pseudogene TRBV3-2), the J gene TRBJ1-3; D is possibly TRBD1 (6 bases). The CDR3 extends over 14 amino acids. CDR1 and CDR2 from the germline V gene are LGHDT and YNNKEL (reference sequence). Trimming removed 6 bases from V and 2 bases from J, with 11 bases in between. CDR3 amino acids: CASRQQGAGNTIYF. As DNA, the CDR3 is TGTGCCAGCAGGCAACAGGGTGCTGGAAACACCATATATTTT.

This clone was picked up a small number of times. V and J are TRBV19 and TRBJ1-5; D may be TRBD1 (6 bases). Germline loops: CDR1 LNHDA, CDR2 SQIVND (reference sequence). The germline V and J ends were trimmed by 3 bases and 2 bases, with 8 bases remaining between them. The CDR3 contains 14 residues. CDR3 bases: TGTGCCAGTAGTATGACAGGAGGCAATCAGCCCCAGCATTTT. Protein product: CASSMTGGNQPQHF.

The J gene is TRBJ2-1, the V gene TRBV27; 9 bases are a match to TRBD2. Germline CDR1 reads MNHEY; CDR2 reads SMNVEV (reference sequence). CDR3 length equals 16 residues. The V gene end was trimmed by 2 bases and the J gene end by 7 bases; junction bases not matched to a gene: 9. In nucleotides, the CDR3 is TGTGCCAGCAGTTTAATGGGCGGGAGGGCCGTAAATGAGCAGTTCTTC. Translating gives CASSLMGGRAVNEQFF.

V gene TRBV6-6 combines with J gene TRBJ1-5, with D possibly being TRBD1 (6 bases). V shed 0 bases and J shed 7 bases, with 13 bases lying between them. The CDR3 loop spans 15 amino acids. In germline, CDR1 is MNHNY, CDR2 SVGAGI (reference sequence). DNA for the CDR3: TGTGCCAGCAGTTACTCGATCGGGGGGCAACAGCCCCAGCATTTT. Amino acids: CASSYSIGGQQPQHF.

This chain uses TRBV18 with TRBJ1-5; TRBD1 is a possible D gene (5 bases). The CDR3 runs 12 residues. V gave up 6 bases and J gave up 5 bases, with 8 bases separating them. Germline CDR1 reads KGHSH; CDR2 reads LQKENI. The CDR3 region has the DNA TGTGCCAGCTCGTCGACAGATCAGCCCCAGCATTTT. Protein sequence: CASSSTDQPQHF.

The genes are TRBV5-1 and TRBJ1-2, with 9 bases fitting TRBD1. With 4 bases clipped from V and 8 bases from J, the junction kept 0 bases outside the gene matches. This CDR3 contains 11 residues. Per germline, CDR1 SGHRS and CDR2 YFSETQ. CDR3 bases: TGCGCCAGCAGCACAGGGGGCGGCTACACCTTC. It is translated as CASSTGGGYTF.

The rearrangement joins TRBV7-3 to TRBJ2-2; the D is unclear. CDR1 and CDR2 (germline): SGHTA, FQGTGA. CDR3 length equals 13 residues. Between the trimmed V and J ends, which lost 8 bases and 0 bases, there was a span of 7 bases. CDR3 sequence reads: CASRQSNTGELFF. CDR3 DNA: TGTGCCAGCCGCCAGTCGAACACCGGGGAGCTGTTTTTT.

V and J are TRBV18 and TRBJ1-4; 7 bases are shared with TRBD1. Germline loops: CDR1 KGHSH, CDR2 LQKENI. This CDR3 is 15 amino acids long. Trimming took 6 bases from V and 4 from J; bases not matched to a gene: 8. The CDR3 loop is CASSYGTDINEKLFF. As DNA, the CDR3 is TGTGCCAGCTCGTACGGGACAGACATTAATGAAAAACTGTTTTTT.

This rearrangement joins TRBV5-8 to TRBJ1-6; D is ambiguous. This CDR3 is 15 amino acids long. Germline V lookup: CDR1 SGHTS, CDR2 YDEGEE. V was clipped by 3 bases and J by 7 bases, with 14 bases between them. Here the CDR3 reads CASSSFSSGNSPLHF. The CDR3 DNA is TGTGCCAGCAGCTCTTTCAGTTCGGGGAATTCACCCCTCCACTTT.

The chain employs TRBV27 and TRBJ2-1; 9 bases match TRBD2. The CDR3 extends over 17 amino acids. The junction had 16 bases not matched to a gene; V was cut back by 5 bases and J by 8 bases. Germline V gene data show CDR1 as MNHEY and CDR2 as SMNVEV (reference sequence). In DNA form, the CDR3 reads TGTGCCAGCAGTCCTGTCGGCGGGACTAGCAATCCCTATGAGCAGTTCTTC. It is translated as CASSPVGGTSNPYEQFF.

V gene TRBV13 combines with J gene TRBJ2-1, with a possible D match to TRBD2 (6 bases). V lost 5 bases, J lost 8 bases, and 19 bases lay in between. The CDR3 consists of 15 residues. Germline-derived CDR1 and CDR2 are PRHDT and FYEKMQ (reference sequence). CDR3 protein: CASSNSGWGLYEQFF. The CDR3 nucleotides are TGTGCCAGCAGCAATAGCGGCTGGGGGTTGTATGAGCAGTTCTTC.

The chain couples TRBV7-9 to TRBJ2-5, with D possibly matching TRBD2 (6 bases). V was cut by 7 bases and J by 4 bases, with 19 bases left in between. Per the germline V gene, CDR1 is SEHNR and CDR2 is FQNEAQ (reference sequence). This CDR3 is built from 15 residues. The CDR3 DNA is TGTGCCAGCAATGGGAACTGGGTGGGAGGAGAGACCCAGTACTTC. Its translation: CASNGNWVGGETQYF. The full variable domain, rest sourced from reference TRBV7-9 and TRBJ2-5, is DTGVSQNPRHKITKRGQNVTFRCDPISEHNRLYWYRQTLGQGPEFLTYFQNEAQLEKSRLLSDRFSAERPKGSFSTLEIQRTEQGDSAMYLCASNGNWVGGETQYFGPGTRLLVL.

The CDR3 coding sequence is TGTGCCAGCGAAGGGAGCACTGAAGCTTTCTTT. Translation gives CASEGSTEAFF. The rearrangement links TRBV28 to TRBJ1-1; D unclear. Germline CDR1 and CDR2: MDHEN and SYDVKM. The CDR3 is made up of 11 amino acids. Trimming removed 8 bases from V and 4 bases from J, with 8 bases in between. The whole variable domain, filled in from reference TRBV28 and TRBJ1-1, reads DVKVTQSSRYLVKRTGEKVFLECVQDMDHENMFWYRQDPGLGLRLIYFSYDVKMKEKGDIPEGYSVSREKKERFSLILESASTNQTSMYLCASEGSTEAFFGQGTRLTVV.

The chain couples TRBV5-1 to TRBJ2-1, with TRBD1 as a possible D gene (7 bases). The ends were cut back, 3 bases at V and 4 bases at J, with 20 bases in the middle. The CDR3 extends over 17 amino acids. Germline CDR1 SGHRS, CDR2 YFSETQ. CDR3 region: CASSSSQGGVIYNEQFF. In DNA form, the CDR3 reads TGCGCCAGCAGCTCGTCCCAGGGGGGAGTAATATACAATGAGCAGTTCTTC.

The V gene is TRBV2, the J gene TRBJ1-1; D perhaps matches TRBD1 (6 bases). The CDR3 has 12 residues. V lost 9 bases and J 1 base, leaving 9 bases between the germline ends. Germline V gene sequence: CDR1 SNHLY, CDR2 FYNNEI. The CDR3 nucleotides read TGTGCCAGTCAACAGGGGAACACTGAAGCTTTCTTT. It codes for CASQQGNTEAFF.

The gene calls are TRBV6-5 and TRBJ2-3; TRBD1 aligns across 9 bases. V lost 6 bases to trimming and J lost 4 bases; unmatched junction nucleotides: 8. CDR3 length: 15 residues. Germline loops: CDR1 MNHEY, CDR2 SVGAGI. The CDR3 nucleotides are TGTGCCAGCAGGGACGACAGGGGGGGAGCAGATACGCAGTATTTT. Translating it yields CASRDDRGGADTQYF.